Sequencing of this T cell receptor (beta chain) was carried out in a study of blood T cell repertoires in COVID-19. The participants were between about 18 and 95 years old and came from about two dozen US areas. Allocation to cohorts depended on clinical history reported by the participants. Measured with immunoSEQ multiplex PCR; TCRdb has only the in-frame clones, and not every one. The sample has about 200,000 clones; around nine tenths are singletons. Germline CDR1 is SQVTM and CDR2 is ANQGSEA. V lost 4 bases and J lost 7, with 16 bases in between. The length of the CDR3 is 14 residues. The TCR was taken from a woman aged 30 to 39 who had been exposed to COVID-19. The material sequenced was PBMCs or T cells enriched from blood (not recorded which). The gene calls are TRBV29-1 and TRBJ1-4; a possible D gene is TRBD1 (6 bases). The CDR3 protein is CSVGLGGAFEKLFF. In nucleotides, the CDR3 is TGCAGCGTTGGCCTGGGGGGGGCTTTTGAAAAACTGTTTTTT.